This TCR beta chain was identified during a study of neurological immune-mediated disorders. In this sample, this clonotype turned up many times. The unsorted libraries had their origin in 2 million PBMCs stored at -80 C. The CDR3 loop spans 14 amino acids. In germline, CDR1 is SGHRS, CDR2 YFSETQ. Trimming cost V 2 bases and J 1 base, with 8 bases left between them. 5'RACE employing 10-nucleotide random UMIs yielded the cDNA. TCRdb re-derived calls from the 5' RACE reads in MiXCR, one entry per CDR3 protein. This sample has under 90,000 distinct CDR3 sequences, with under 4.5% found just once. This clonotype was sampled from a woman aged 50 to 60 with multiple sclerosis. This chain joins TRBV5-1 and TRBJ2-3, with D hard to call. The specimen was PBMCs. This CDR3 reads CASSFVQGTDTQYF. The CDR3 DNA sequence: TGCGCCAGCAGCTTCGTCCAGGGCACAGATACGCAGTATTTT.